This TCR beta chain was captured in a study of blood T cell repertoires in COVID-19. As for the study in general: There were acute and convalescent COVID-19 samples, and they came from the United States, Italy and Spain. T cells, B-cell-depleted T cells, or PBMCs provided the cDNA or gDNA that served as material.

CDR1 SGHNT and CDR2 YENEEA come from the germline V gene. The ends lost 5 bases at V and 9 bases at J; junction bases unmatched: 8. The CDR3 totals 15 residues. The authors' processing: Nucleated cell counts were estimated from reference gene primer amplification. Sequencing used immunoSEQ multiplex PCR; TCRdb keeps in-frame clones, though not all of them. V, J and clone size derive from that table, while D and trimming were established from the DNA sequence. Among about 99,000 clones, about 90% were seen once, and the ten largest hold 3.5%. This sequence originates from a woman aged 55 to 70 with acute or convalescent COVID-19. V is TRBV11-3 and J is TRBJ2-1, with TRBD2 matching over 12 bases. What was sequenced was peripheral blood. The CDR3 here is CASSSLAGGPFEQFF. CDR3 DNA sequence: TGTGCCAGCAGCAGCCTAGCGGGAGGGCCTTTTGAGCAGTTCTTC.